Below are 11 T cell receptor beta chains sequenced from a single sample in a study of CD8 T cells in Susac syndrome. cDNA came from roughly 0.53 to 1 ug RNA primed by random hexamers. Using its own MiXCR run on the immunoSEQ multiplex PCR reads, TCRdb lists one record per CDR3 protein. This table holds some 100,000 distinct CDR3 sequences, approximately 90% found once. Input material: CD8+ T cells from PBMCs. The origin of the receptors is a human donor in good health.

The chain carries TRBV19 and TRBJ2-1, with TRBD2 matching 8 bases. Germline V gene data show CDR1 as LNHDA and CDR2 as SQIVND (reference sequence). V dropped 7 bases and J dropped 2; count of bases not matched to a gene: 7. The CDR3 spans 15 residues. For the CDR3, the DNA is TGTGCCAGTAAACCCACTAGCGGAGCCTACAATGAGCAGTTCTTC. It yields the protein CASKPTSGAYNEQFF.

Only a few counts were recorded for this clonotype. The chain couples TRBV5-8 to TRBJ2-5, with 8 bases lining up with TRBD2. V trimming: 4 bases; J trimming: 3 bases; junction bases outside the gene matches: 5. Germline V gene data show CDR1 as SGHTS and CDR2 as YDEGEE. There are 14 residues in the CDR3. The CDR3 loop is CASSDSGVEETQYF. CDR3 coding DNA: TGTGCCAGCAGCGATAGCGGGGTAGAAGAGACCCAGTACTTC. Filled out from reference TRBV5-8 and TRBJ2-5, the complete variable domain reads EAGVTQSPTHLIKTRGQQATLRCSPISGHTSVYWYQQALGLGLQFLLWYDEGEERNRGNFPPRFSGRQFPNYSSELNVNALELEDSALYLCASSDSGVEETQYFGPGTRLLVL.

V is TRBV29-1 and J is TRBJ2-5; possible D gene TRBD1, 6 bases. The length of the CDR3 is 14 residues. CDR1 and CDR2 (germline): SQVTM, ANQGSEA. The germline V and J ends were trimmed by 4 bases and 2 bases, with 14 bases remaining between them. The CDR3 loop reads CSVGGRRGQETQYF. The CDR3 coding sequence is TGCAGCGTTGGAGGGCGCAGGGGTCAAGAGACCCAGTACTTC.

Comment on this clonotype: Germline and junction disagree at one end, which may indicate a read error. CDR3 nucleotide sequence: TGTGCCAGCACTTTATCGGCGGGAGCCTACGAGCAGTACTTC. It is translated as CASTLSAGAYEQYF. V and J are TRBV12-3 or TRBV12-4 and TRBJ2-7, with 7 bases that match TRBD2. The CDR3 spans 14 residues.

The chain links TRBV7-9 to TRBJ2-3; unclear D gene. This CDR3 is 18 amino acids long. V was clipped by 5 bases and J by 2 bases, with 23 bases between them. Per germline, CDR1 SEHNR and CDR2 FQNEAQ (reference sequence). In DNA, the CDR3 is TGTGCCAGCAGCCCACATCTCGAGTCAGGAGCAAACACAGATACGCAGTATTTT. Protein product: CASSPHLESGANTDTQYF.

The CDR3 DNA follows: TGCGCCAGCAGTCGGCAACAGGGGCGCCTTAACTCTGGGGCCAACGTCCTGACTTTC. This encodes CASSRQQGRLNSGANVLTF. The gene calls are TRBV23-1 and TRBJ2-6; 7 nucleotides align to TRBD1. TRBV23-1 is recorded as an ORF, its role being uncertain. This CDR3 has 19 residues. Trimming cost V 4 bases and J 0 bases; bases outside gene matches: 12.

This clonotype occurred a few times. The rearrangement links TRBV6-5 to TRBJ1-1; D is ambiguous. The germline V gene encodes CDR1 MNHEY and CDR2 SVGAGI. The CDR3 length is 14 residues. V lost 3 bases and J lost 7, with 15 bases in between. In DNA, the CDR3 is TGTGCCAGCAGTTATCGGTCAGGAAAAGATGAAGCTTTCTTT. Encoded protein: CASSYRSGKDEAFF.

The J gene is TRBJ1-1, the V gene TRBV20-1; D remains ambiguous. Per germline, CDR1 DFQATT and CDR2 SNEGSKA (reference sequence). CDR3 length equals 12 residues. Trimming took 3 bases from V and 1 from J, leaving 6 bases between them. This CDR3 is CSARWGNTEAFF. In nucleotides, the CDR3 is TGCAGTGCTAGGTGGGGGAACACTGAAGCTTTCTTT.

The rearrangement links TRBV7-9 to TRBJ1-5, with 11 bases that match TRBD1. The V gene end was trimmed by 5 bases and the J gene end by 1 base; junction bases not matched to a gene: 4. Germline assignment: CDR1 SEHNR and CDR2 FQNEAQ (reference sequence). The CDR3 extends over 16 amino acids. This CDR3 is CASSDWTGGSNQPQHF. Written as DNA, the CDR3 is TGTGCCAGCAGCGACTGGACAGGGGGCAGCAATCAGCCCCAGCATTTT.

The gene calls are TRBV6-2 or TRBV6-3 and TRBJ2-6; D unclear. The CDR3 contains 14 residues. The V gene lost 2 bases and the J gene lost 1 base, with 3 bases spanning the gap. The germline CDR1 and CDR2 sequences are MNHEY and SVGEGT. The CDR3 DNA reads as TGTGCCAGCAGTTACACTTCTGGGGCCAACGTCCTGACTTTC. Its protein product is CASSYTSGANVLTF.

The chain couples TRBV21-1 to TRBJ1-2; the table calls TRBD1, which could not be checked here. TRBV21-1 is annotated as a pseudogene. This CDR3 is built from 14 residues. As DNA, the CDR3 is TGTGCCAGCAGCAAAGCGCGGACAGGTTATGGCTACACCTTC. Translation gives CASSKARTGYGYTF.